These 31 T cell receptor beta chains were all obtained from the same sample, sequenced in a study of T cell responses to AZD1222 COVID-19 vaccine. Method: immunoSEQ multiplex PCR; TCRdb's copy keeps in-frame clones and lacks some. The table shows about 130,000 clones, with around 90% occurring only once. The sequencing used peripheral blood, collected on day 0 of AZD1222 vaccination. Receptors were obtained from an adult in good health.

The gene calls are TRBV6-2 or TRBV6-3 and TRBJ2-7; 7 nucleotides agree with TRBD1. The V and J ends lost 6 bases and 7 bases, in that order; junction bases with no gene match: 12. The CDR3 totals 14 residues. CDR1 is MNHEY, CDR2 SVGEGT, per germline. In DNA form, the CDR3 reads TGTGCCAGCAGCCGGACAGGATCACGAGGGGAGCAGTACTTC. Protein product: CASSRTGSRGEQYF.

CDR3 bases: TGTGCCAGTAGTATTCATGTAGCAACAGATACGCAGTATTTT. Translation gives CASSIHVATDTQYF. The chain combines TRBV19 with TRBJ2-3; D uncertain. The CDR3 is made up of 14 amino acids. The ends were cut back, 3 bases at V and 3 bases at J, with 10 bases in the middle. CDR1 is LNHDA and CDR2 is SQIVND in the germline V gene (reference sequence). The variable domain in full, completed from reference TRBV19 and TRBJ2-3, reads DGGITQSPKYLFRKEGQNVTLSCEQNLNHDAMYWYRQDPGQGLRLIYYSQIVNDFQKGDIAEGYSVSREKKESFPLTVTSAQKNPTAFYLCASSIHVATDTQYFGPGTRLTVL.

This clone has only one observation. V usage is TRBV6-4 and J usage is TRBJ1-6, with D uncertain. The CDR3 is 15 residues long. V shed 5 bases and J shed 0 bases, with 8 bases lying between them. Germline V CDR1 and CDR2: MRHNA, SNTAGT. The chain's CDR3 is CASSLESSYNSPLHF. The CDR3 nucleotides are TGTGCCAGCAGTCTAGAGAGCTCCTATAATTCACCCCTCCACTTT.

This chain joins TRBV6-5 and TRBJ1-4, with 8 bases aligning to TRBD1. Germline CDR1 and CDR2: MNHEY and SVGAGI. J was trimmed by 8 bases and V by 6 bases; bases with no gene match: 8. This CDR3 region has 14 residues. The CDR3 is CASRPDRGGEKLFF. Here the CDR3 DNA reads TGTGCCAGCAGACCCGACAGGGGAGGGGAAAAACTGTTTTTT.

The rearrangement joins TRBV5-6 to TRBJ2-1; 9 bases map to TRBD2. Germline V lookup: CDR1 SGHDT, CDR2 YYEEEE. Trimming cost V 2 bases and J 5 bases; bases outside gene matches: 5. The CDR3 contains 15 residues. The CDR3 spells CASSLVSGSHNEQFF. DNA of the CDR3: TGTGCCAGCAGCTTAGTTAGCGGGAGTCACAATGAGCAGTTCTTC.

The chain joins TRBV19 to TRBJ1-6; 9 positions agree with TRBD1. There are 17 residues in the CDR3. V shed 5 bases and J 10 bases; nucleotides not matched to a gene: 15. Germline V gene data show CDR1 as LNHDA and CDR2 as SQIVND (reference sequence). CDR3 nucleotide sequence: TGTGCCAGTAGTGCCACCGAACAGGGGGCAGGGCGGTCACCCCTCCACTTT. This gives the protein CASSATEQGAGRSPLHF.

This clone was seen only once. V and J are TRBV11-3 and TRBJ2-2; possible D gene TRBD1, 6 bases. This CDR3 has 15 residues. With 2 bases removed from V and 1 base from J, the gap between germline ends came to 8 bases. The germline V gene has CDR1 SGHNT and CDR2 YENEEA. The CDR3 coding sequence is TGTGCCAGCAGCTTATTACAGGGGAACACCGGGGAGCTGTTTTTT. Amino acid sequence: CASSLLQGNTGELFF. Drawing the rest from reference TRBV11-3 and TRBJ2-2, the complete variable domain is EAGVVQSPRYKIIEKKQPVAFWCNPISGHNTLYWYLQNLGQGPELLIRYENEEAVDDSQLPKDRFSAERLKGVDSTLKIQPAELGDSAVYLCASSLLQGNTGELFFGEGSRLTVL.

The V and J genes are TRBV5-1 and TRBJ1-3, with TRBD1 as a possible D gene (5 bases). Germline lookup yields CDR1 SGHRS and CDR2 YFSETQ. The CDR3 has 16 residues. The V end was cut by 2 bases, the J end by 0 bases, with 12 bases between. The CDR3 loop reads CASSFGTINSGNTIYF. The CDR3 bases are TGCGCCAGCAGCTTCGGGACCATTAACTCTGGAAACACCATATATTTT.

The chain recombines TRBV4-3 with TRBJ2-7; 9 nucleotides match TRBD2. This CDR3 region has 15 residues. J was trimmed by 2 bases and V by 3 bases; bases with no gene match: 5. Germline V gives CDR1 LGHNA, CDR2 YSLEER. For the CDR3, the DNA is TGCGCCAGCAGCCAGGGCGCGGGAGGGCCCTACGAGCAGTACTTC. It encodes CASSQGAGGPYEQYF.

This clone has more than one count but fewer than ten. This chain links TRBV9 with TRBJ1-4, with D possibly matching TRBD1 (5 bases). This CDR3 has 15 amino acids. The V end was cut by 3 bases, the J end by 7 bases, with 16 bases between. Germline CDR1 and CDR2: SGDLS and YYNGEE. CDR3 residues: CASSGSQGIPEKLFF. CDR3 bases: TGTGCCAGCAGCGGATCGCAGGGAATCCCTGAAAAACTGTTTTTT.

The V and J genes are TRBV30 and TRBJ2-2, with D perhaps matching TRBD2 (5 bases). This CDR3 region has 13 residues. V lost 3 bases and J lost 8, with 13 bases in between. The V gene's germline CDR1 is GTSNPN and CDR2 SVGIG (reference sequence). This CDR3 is CAWRVGVGGELFF. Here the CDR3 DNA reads TGTGCCTGGAGAGTCGGGGTCGGGGGGGAGCTGTTTTTT. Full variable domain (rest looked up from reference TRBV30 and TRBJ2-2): SQTIHQWPATLVQPVGSPLSLECTVEGTSNPNLYWYRQAAGRGLQLLFYSVGIGQISSEVPQNLSASRPQDRQFILSSKKLLLSDSGFYLCAWRVGVGGELFFGEGSRLTVL.

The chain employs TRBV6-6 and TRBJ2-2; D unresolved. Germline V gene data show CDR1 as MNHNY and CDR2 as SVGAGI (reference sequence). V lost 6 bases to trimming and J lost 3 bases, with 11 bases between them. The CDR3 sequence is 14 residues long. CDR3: CASRITSDTGELFF. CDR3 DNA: TGTGCCAGCAGAATTACTTCGGACACCGGGGAGCTGTTTTTT.

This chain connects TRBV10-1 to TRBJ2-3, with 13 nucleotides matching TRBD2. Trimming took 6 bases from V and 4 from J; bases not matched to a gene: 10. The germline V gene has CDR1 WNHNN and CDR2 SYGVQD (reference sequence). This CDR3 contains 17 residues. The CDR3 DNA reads TGCGCCAGCAGCGATTCAGGACTAGCGGGGGTAGCAGATACGCAGTATTTT. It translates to CASSDSGLAGVADTQYF.

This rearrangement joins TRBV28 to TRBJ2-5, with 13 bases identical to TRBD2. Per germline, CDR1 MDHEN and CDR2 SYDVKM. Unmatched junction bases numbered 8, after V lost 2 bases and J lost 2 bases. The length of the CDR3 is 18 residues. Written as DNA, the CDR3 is TGTGCCAGCAGTTTAATGGGAGGGACTAGCGGGATTCAAGAGACCCAGTACTTC. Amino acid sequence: CASSLMGGTSGIQETQYF.

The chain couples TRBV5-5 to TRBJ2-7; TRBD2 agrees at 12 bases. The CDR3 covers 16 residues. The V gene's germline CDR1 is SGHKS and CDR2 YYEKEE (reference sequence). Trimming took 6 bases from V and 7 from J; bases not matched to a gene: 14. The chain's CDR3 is CASTTRTSGASGEQYF. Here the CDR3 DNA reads TGTGCCAGCACCACCCGGACTAGCGGGGCCAGTGGGGAGCAGTACTTC.

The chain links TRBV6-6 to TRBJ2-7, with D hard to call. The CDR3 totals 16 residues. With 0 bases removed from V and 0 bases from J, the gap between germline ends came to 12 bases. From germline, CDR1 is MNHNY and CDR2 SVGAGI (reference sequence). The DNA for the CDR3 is TGTGCCAGCAGTTACTCGAAAGCTACACCCTCCTACGAGCAGTACTTC. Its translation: CASSYSKATPSYEQYF.

The CDR3 is CASSYSAGASSNQPQHF. In DNA form, the CDR3 reads TGTGCCAGCAGTTACTCGGCCGGGGCGAGTAGCAATCAGCCCCAGCATTTT. The chain joins TRBV6-2 or TRBV6-3 to TRBJ1-5; weak D call: TRBD1 (5 bases). This CDR3 has 17 residues. The germline V gene has CDR1 MNHEY and CDR2 SVGEGT. V lost 0 bases, J lost 0 bases, and 12 bases lay in between.

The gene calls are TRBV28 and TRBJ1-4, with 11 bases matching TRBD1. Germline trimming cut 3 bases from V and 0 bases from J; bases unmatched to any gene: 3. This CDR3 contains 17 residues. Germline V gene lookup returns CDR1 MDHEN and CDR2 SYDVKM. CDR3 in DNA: TGTGCCAGCAGTTTGGGACAGGGGGTCCCAACTAATGAAAAACTGTTTTTT. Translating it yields CASSLGQGVPTNEKLFF.

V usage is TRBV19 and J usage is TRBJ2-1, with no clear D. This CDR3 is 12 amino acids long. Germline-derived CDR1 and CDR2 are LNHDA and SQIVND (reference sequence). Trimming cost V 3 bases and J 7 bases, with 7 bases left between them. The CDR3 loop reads CASSMMRNEQFF. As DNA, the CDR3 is TGTGCCAGTAGTATGATGAGGAATGAGCAGTTCTTC.

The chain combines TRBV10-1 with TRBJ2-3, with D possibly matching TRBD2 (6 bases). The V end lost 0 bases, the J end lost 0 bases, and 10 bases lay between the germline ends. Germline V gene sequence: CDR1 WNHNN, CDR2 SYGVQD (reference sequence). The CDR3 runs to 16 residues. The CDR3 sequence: CASSESGGSSTDTQYF. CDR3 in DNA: TGCGCCAGCAGTGAGTCGGGGGGATCTAGCACAGATACGCAGTATTTT.

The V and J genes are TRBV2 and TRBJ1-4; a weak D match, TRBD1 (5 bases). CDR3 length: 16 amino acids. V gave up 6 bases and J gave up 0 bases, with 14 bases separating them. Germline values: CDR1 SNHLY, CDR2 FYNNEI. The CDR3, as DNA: TGTGCCAGCAGGGGGGGGTATTCGGCAACTAATGAAAAACTGTTTTTT. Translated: CASRGGYSATNEKLFF.

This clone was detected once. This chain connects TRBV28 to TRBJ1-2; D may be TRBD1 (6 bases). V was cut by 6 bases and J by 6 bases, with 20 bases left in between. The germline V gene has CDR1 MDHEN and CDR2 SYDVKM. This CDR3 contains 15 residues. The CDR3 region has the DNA TGTGCCAGCAGCCTCGCAGGGGAGGTCTGGCATGGCTACACCTTC. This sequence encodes CASSLAGEVWHGYTF.

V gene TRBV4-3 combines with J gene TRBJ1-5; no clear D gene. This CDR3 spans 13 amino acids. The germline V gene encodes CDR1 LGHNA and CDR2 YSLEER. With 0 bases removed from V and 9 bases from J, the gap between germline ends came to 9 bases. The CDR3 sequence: CASSQDRYGPQHF. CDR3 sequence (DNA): TGCGCCAGCAGCCAAGATCGTTACGGGCCCCAGCATTTT.

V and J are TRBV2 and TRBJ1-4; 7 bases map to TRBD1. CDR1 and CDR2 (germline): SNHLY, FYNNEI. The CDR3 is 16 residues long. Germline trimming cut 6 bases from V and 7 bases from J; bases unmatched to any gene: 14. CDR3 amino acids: CASSLMDRLLVEKLFF. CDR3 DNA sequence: TGTGCCAGCAGCCTAATGGACAGGCTCCTGGTTGAAAAACTGTTTTTT.

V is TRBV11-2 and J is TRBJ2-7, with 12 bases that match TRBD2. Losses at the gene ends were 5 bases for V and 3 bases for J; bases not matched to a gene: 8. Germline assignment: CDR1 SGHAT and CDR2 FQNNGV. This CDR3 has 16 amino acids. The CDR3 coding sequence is TGTGCCAGCAGCGTAGGACGGACTAGCGGGATCTACGAGCAGTACTTC. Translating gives CASSVGRTSGIYEQYF.

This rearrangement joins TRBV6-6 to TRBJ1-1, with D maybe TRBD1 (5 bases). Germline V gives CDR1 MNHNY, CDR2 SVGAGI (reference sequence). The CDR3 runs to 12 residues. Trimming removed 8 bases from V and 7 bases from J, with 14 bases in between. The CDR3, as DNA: TGTGCCAGCGTTGACAGCGCGGGTGAAGCTTTCTTT. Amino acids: CASVDSAGEAFF.

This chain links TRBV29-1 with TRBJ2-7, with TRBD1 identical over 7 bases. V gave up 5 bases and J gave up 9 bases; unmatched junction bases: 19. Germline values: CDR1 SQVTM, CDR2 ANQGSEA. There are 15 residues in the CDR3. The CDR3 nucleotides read TGCAGCGTTCGTAAGGGGGACAGCCCCATTCCGGGGCAGTACTTC. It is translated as CSVRKGDSPIPGQYF.

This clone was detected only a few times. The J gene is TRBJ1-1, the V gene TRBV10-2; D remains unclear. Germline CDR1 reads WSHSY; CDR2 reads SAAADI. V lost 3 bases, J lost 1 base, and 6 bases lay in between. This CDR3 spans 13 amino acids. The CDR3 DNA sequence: TGCGCCAGCAGTGACAGGTCGAACACTGAAGCTTTCTTT. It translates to CASSDRSNTEAFF.

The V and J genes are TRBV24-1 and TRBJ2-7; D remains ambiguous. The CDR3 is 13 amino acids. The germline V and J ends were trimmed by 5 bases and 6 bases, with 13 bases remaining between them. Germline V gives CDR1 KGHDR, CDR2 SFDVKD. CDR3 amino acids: CATSGVSAAEQYF. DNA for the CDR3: TGTGCCACCAGTGGAGTGAGCGCCGCCGAGCAGTACTTC.

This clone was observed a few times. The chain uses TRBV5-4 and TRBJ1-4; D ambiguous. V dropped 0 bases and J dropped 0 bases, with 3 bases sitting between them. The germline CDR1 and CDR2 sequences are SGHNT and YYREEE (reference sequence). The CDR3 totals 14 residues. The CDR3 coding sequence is TGTGCCAGCAGCTTGGGGACAACTAATGAAAAACTGTTTTTT. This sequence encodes CASSLGTTNEKLFF.

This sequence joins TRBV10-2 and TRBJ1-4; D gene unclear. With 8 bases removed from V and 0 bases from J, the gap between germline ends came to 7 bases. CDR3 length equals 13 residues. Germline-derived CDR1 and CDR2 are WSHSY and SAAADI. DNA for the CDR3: TGCGCCAGCGCACCAACAACTAATGAAAAACTGTTTTTT. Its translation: CASAPTTNEKLFF.